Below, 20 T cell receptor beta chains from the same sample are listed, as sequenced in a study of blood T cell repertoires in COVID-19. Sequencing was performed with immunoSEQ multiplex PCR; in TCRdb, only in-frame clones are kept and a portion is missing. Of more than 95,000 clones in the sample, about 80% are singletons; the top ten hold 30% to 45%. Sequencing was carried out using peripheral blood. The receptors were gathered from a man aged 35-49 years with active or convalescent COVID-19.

DNA of the CDR3: TGCGCCAGCAGCCGGACAGGGGGTAGCTATGGCTACACCTTC. Protein sequence: CASSRTGGSYGYTF. V and J are TRBV4-3 and TRBJ1-2; 10 bases match TRBD1. The germline V gene has CDR1 LGHNA and CDR2 YSLEER. The CDR3 spans 14 residues. V lost 4 bases, J lost 4 bases, and 3 bases stayed unmatched.

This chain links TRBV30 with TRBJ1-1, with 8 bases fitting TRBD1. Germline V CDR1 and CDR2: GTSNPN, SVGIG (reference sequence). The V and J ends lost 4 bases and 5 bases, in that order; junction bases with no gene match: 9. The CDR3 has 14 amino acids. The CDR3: CAWKKDREGTEAFF. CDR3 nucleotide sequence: TGTGCCTGGAAAAAGGACAGGGAGGGGACTGAAGCTTTCTTT. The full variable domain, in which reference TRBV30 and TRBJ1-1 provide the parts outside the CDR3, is SQTIHQWPATLVQPVGSPLSLECTVEGTSNPNLYWYRQAAGRGLQLLFYSVGIGQISSEVPQNLSASRPQDRQFILSSKKLLLSDSGFYLCAWKKDREGTEAFFGQGTRLTVV.

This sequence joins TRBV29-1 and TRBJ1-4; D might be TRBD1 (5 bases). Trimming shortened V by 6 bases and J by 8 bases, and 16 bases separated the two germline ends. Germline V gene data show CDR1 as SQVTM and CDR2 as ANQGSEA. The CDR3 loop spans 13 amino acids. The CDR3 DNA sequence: TGCAGCGTAGTACAGGTGGGGCGAGAAAAACTGTTTTTT. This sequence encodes CSVVQVGREKLFF.

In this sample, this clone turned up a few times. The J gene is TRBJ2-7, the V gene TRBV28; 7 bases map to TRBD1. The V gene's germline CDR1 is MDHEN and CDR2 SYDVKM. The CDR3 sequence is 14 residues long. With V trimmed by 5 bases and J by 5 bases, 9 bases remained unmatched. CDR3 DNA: TGTGCCAGCAGTCCCAGACAGGGTAGGAACGAGCAGTACTTC. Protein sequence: CASSPRQGRNEQYF.

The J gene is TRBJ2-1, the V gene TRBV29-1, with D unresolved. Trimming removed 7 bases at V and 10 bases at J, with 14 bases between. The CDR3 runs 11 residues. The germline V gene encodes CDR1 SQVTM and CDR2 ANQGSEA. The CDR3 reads CSATAPREQFF. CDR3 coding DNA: TGCAGCGCCACCGCGCCCCGAGAGCAGTTCTTC.

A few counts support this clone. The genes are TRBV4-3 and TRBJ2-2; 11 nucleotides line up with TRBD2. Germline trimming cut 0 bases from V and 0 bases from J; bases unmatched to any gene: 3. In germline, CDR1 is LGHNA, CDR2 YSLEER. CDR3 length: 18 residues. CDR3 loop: CASSQDLAGGANTGELFF. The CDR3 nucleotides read TGCGCCAGCAGCCAAGACCTAGCGGGGGGCGCGAACACCGGGGAGCTGTTTTTT.

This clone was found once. In nucleotides, the CDR3 is TGTGCCTGGAGTCGGCAGGGAAAACAGCCCCAGCATTTT. Protein sequence: CAWSRQGKQPQHF. The chain employs TRBV30 and TRBJ1-5, with D perhaps TRBD1 (5 bases). CDR3 length: 13 residues. From germline, CDR1 is GTSNPN and CDR2 SVGIG (reference sequence). The ends were cut back, 2 bases at V and 7 bases at J, with 12 bases in the middle.

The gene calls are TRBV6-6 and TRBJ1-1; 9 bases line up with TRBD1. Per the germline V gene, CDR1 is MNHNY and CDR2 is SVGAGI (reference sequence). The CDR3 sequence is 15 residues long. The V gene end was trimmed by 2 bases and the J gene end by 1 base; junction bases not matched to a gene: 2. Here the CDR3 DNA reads TGTGCCAGCAGTTACCCGGGACAGGGGAACACTGAAGCTTTCTTT. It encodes CASSYPGQGNTEAFF.

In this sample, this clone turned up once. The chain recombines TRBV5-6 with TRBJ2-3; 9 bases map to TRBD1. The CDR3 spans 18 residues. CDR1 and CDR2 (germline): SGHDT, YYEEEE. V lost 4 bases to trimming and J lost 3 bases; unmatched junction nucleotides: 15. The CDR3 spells CASSPPGQGGTLTDTQYF. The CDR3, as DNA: TGTGCCAGCAGCCCTCCGGGACAGGGAGGTACCTTAACAGATACGCAGTATTTT.

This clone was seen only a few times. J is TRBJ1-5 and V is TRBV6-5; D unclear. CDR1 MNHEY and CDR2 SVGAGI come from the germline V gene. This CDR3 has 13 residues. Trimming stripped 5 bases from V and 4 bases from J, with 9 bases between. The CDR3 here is CASSRTWNQPQHF. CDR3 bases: TGTGCCAGCAGTAGGACTTGGAATCAGCCCCAGCATTTT.

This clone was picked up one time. CDR3 coding DNA: TGTGCCAGCAGCAAAGAGGGGGCAGGATACACTGAAGCTTTCTTT. Its translation is CASSKEGAGYTEAFF. The chain recombines TRBV21-1 with TRBJ1-1; the table's D call of TRBD1 was not tested on the DNA. TRBV21-1 is a pseudogene locus. The CDR3 has 15 residues.

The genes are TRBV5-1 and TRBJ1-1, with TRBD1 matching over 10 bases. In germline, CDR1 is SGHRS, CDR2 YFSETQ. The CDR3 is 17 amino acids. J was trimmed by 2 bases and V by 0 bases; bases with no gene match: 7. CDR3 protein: CASSLDGTGVGNTEAFF. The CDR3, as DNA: TGCGCCAGCAGCTTGGACGGGACAGGGGTGGGAAACACTGAAGCTTTCTTT.

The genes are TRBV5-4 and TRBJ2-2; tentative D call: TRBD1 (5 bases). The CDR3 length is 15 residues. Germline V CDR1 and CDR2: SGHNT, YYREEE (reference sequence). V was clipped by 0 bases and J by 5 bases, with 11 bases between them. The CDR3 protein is CASSLAGSITGELFF. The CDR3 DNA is TGTGCCAGCAGCTTGGCAGGGTCCATAACCGGGGAGCTGTTTTTT.

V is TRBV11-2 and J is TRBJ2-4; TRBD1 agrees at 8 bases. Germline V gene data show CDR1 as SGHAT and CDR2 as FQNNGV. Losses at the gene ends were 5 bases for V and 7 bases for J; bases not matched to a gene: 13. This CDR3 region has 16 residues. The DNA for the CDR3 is TGTGCCAGCAGCCCCCCAGACAGGGGAATGACGAACATTCAGTACTTC. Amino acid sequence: CASSPPDRGMTNIQYF.

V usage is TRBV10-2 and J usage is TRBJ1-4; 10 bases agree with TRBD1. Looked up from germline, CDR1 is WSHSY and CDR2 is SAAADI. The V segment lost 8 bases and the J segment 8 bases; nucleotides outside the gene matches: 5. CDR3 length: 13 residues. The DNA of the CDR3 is TGCGCCAGCGGCCGGGACAGGGGAGAAAAACTGTTTTTT. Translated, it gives CASGRDRGEKLFF.

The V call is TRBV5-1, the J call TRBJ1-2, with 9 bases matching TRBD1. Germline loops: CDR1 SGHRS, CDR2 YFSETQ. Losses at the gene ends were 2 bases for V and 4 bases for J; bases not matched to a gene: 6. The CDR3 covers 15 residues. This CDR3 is CASSLAQGAGYGYTF. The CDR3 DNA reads TGCGCCAGCAGCTTAGCACAGGGGGCTGGCTATGGCTACACCTTC.

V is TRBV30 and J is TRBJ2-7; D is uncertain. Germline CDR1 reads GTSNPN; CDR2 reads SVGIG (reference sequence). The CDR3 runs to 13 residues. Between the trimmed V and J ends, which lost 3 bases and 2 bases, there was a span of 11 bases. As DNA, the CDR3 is TGTGCCTGGAGCCCTACGGTGCCCTACGAGCAGTACTTC. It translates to CAWSPTVPYEQYF.

CDR3 residues: CASSLKRSSYNEQFF. CDR3 coding DNA: TGTGCCAGCAGCTTAAAGCGGAGCTCCTACAATGAGCAGTTCTTC. The V and J genes are TRBV7-8 and TRBJ2-1, with TRBD2 as a possible D gene (5 bases). V was shortened by 2 bases and J by 0 bases, with 8 bases between the two germline ends. The CDR3 runs to 15 residues. The germline gives CDR1 SGHVS, CDR2 FQNEAQ.

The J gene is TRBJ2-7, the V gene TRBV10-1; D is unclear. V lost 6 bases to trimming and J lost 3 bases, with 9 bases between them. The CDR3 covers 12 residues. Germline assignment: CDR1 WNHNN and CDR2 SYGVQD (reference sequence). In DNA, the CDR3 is TGCGCCAGCAGCGAACTATTCTACGAGCAGTACTTC. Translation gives CASSELFYEQYF.

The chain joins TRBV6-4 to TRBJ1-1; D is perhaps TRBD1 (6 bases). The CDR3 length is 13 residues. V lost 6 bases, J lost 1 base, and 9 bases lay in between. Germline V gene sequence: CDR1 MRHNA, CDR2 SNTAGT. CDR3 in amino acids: CASRQQGNTEAFF. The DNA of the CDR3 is TGTGCCAGCAGACAACAGGGGAACACTGAAGCTTTCTTT.